These 4 T cell receptor beta chains were all obtained from the same sample, sequenced in a study of blood T cell repertoires in COVID-19. Clones were read by immunoSEQ multiplex PCR, and TCRdb kept only the in-frame ones, dropping some. The repertoire holds about 220,000 clones, 70% to 90% seen once, with 2% to 2.5% in the top ten. The sample was PBMCs or T cells enriched from blood (not recorded which). The receptors come from a woman aged 40 to 50 with acute COVID-19.

The chain recombines TRBV7-9 with TRBJ1-1, with TRBD1 identical over 7 bases. V trimming: 3 bases; J trimming: 6 bases; junction bases outside the gene matches: 10. Germline CDR1 reads SEHNR; CDR2 reads FQNEAQ (reference sequence). This CDR3 comprises 15 residues. CDR3 sequence (DNA): TGTGCCAGCAGCTTGACAGGGATGAGTTCGCCTGAAGCTTTCTTT. It codes for CASSLTGMSSPEAFF.

The chain combines TRBV11-2 with TRBJ2-7, with D tentatively TRBD2 (5 bases). Germline V gene lookup returns CDR1 SGHAT and CDR2 FQNNGV. V lost 1 base and J lost 3, with 7 bases in between. The CDR3 consists of 13 residues. DNA for the CDR3: TGTGCCAGCAGCTTAGTTCGGGGCTACGAGCAGTACGTC. It is translated as CASSLVRGYEQYV.

Only a few counts were recorded for this clone. This CDR3 is CASSAGLQGEQYV. In DNA form, the CDR3 reads TGTGCCAGCAGCGCGGGCCTTCAGGGGGAGCAGTACGTC. The rearrangement uses TRBV9 and TRBJ2-7; TRBD1 might be the D (6 bases). The CDR3 is made up of 13 amino acids. Trimming took off 3 bases at V and 7 bases at J, with 14 bases between the two ends. Germline V gives CDR1 SGDLS, CDR2 YYNGEE.

V is TRBV18 and J is TRBJ2-7, with 9 positions matching TRBD2. This CDR3 contains 16 residues. The ends lost 3 bases at V and 5 bases at J; junction bases unmatched: 11. CDR1 is KGHSH, CDR2 LQKENI, per germline. CDR3 nucleotide sequence: TGTGCCAGCTCACCGATGAGCGGGGGGCGCACCCACGAGCAGTACTTC. The encoded protein is CASSPMSGGRTHEQYF. Looking up the rest from reference TRBV18 and TRBJ2-7 gives the full variable domain: NAGVMQNPRHLVRRRGQEARLRCSPMKGHSHVYWYRQLPEEGLKFMVYLQKENIIDESGMPKERFSAEFPKEGPSILRIQQVVRGDSAAYFCASSPMSGGRTHEQYFGPGTRLTVT.